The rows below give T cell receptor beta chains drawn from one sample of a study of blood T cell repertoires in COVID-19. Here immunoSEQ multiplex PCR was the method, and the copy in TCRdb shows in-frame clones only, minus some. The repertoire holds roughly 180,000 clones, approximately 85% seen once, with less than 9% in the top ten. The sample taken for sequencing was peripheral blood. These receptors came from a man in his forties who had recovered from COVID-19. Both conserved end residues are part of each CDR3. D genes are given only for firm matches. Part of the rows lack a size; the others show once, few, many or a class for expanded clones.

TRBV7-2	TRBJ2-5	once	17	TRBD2	CASSLAGLAGLRQTQYF	TGTGCCAGCAGCTTAGCAGGACTAGCGGGACTCCGGCAGACCCAGTACTTC
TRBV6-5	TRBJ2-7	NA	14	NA	CASTPLEAAHEQYF	TGTGCCAGCACCCCTTTAGAGGCGGCGCACGAGCAGTACTTC
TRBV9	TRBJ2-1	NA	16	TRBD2	CASSAFSGRSYNEQFF	TGTGCCAGCAGCGCCTTTAGCGGGAGGTCATACAATGAGCAGTTCTTC
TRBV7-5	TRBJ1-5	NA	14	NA	CARSEDGDNQPQHF	TGTGCCAGAAGCGAAGACGGAGACAATCAGCCCCAGCATTTT
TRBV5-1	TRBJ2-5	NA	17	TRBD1	CASSFPGDRAIQETQYF	TGCGCCAGCAGCTTCCCCGGTGACAGGGCGATACAAGAGACCCAGTACTTC
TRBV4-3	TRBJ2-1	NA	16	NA	CASSQDQGDSYNEQFF	TGCGCCAGCAGCCAAGACCAGGGTGACTCCTACAATGAGCAGTTCTTC
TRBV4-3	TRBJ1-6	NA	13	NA	CASSQDRNSPLHF	TGCGCCAGCAGCCAAGATCGGAATTCACCCCTCCACTTT
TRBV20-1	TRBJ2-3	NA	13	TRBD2	CSASLAGSGTQYF	TGCAGTGCTAGTCTAGCGGGGTCTGGTACGCAGTATTTT
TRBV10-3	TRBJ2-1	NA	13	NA	CAIGQGKGNEQFF	TGTGCCATCGGGCAGGGAAAGGGCAATGAGCAGTTCTTC
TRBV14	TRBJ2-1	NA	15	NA	CASSQVVAVNNEQFF	TGTGCCAGCAGCCAAGTTGTAGCGGTCAACAATGAGCAGTTCTTC
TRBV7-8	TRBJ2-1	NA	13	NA	CASSRERHNEQFF	TGTGCCAGCAGCAGGGAGCGACACAATGAGCAGTTCTTC
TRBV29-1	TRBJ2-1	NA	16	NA	CSVGGIIQTSYNEQFF	TGCAGCGTTGGAGGGATTATACAGACCAGCTACAATGAGCAGTTCTTC
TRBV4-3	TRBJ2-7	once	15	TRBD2	CASSPGTSSPYEQYF	TGCGCCAGCAGCCCGGGGACTAGCAGCCCCTACGAGCAGTACTTC
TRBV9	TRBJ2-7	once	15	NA	CASSVDPTGGYEQYF	TGTGCCAGCAGCGTAGACCCGACAGGTGGATACGAGCAGTACTTC
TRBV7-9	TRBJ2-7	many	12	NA	CASSLDGSGVYF	TGTGCCAGCAGCTTAGATGGGAGCGGTGTGTACTTC
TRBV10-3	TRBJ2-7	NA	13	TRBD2	CAISEGEGYEQYF	TGTGCCATCAGTGAGGGGGAGGGCTACGAGCAGTACTTC
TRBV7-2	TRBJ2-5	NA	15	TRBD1	CASSPGPGGAETQYF	TGTGCCAGCAGCCCCGGACCAGGGGGCGCAGAGACCCAGTACTTC
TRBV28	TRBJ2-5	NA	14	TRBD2	CASSQAGARETQYF	TGTGCCAGCAGCCAGGCGGGAGCCCGAGAGACCCAGTACTTC
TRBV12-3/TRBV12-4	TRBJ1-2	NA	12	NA	CASSLTGVGYTF	TGTGCCAGCAGTTTAACGGGAGTCGGCTACACCTTC
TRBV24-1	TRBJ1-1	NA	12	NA	CATRGRATEAFF	TGTGCCACCAGAGGGCGGGCCACTGAAGCTTTCTTT
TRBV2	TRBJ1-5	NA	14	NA	CASKWTDSNQPQHF	TGTGCCAGCAAATGGACAGATAGCAATCAGCCCCAGCATTTT
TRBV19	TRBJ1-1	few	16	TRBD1	CASSSYSTGGNTEAFF	TGTGCCAGTAGTTCTTACTCCACAGGGGGAAACACTGAAGCTTTCTTT
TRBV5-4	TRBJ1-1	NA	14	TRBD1	CASSLDRDRRVAFF	TGTGCCAGCAGCTTGGATCGGGACAGGCGGGTCGCTTTCTTT
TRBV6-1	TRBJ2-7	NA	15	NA	CASSEAGRGTYEQYF	TGTGCCAGCAGTGAAGCCGGCAGGGGAACCTACGAGCAGTACTTC
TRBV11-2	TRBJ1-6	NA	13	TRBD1	CASSQGAGSPLHF	TGTGCCAGCAGCCAGGGGGCGGGTTCACCCCTCCACTTT
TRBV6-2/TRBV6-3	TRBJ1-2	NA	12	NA	CASSHGGRGYTF	TGTGCCAGCAGCCACGGAGGCAGGGGCTACACCTTC